This T cell receptor (beta chain) was captured by sequencing in a study of siplizumab effects on memory and regulatory T cells. Remarks on this clone: What it binds is not known.

In each sample, about 10^5 TCR templates were assayed. Measured with immunoSEQ multiplex PCR; TCRdb has only the in-frame clones, and not every one. Of about 100,000 clones listed, approximately 94% were seen once; the top ten hold approximately 1.4%. Points from the study as a whole: Alloreactive sequences from unstimulated CD4+ memory cells fell significantly with siplizumab. Unstimulated naive T cells seemed to show more diversity than memory cells did, and they also seemed to be among the major contributors to the alloresponse. Suppression by proliferating Tregs derived from siplizumab cultures was not verified.

Trimming took 6 bases from V and 3 from J; bases not matched to a gene: 9. The CDR3 extends over 15 amino acids. Germline V gene data show CDR1 as KGHSH and CDR2 as LQKENI. The sequence came from a human donor in good health. The sequenced material came from non-Treg CD4+ T cells sorted from blood. The chain links TRBV18 to TRBJ2-7; 9 bases fit TRBD1. CDR3 nucleotides: TGTGCCAGCTCCCAGCCGGGACAGGGTGGCTACGAGCAGTACTTC. It codes for CASSQPGQGGYEQYF. Drawing the rest from reference TRBV18 and TRBJ2-7, the complete variable domain is NAGVMQNPRHLVRRRGQEARLRCSPMKGHSHVYWYRQLPEEGLKFMVYLQKENIIDESGMPKERFSAEFPKEGPSILRIQQVVRGDSAAYFCASSQPGQGGYEQYFGPGTRLTVT.